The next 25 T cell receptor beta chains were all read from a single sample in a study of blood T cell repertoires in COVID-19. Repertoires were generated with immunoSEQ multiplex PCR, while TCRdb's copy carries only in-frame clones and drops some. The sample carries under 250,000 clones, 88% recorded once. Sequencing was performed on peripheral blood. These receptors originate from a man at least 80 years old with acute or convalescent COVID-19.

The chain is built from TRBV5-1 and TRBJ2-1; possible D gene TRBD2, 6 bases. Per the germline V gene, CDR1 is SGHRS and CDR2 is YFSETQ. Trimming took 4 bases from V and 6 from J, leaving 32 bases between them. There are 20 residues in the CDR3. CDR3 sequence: CASSPDYRESPERGGNEQFF. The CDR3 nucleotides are TGCGCCAGCAGCCCGGACTATCGGGAGTCTCCTGAGAGGGGAGGCAATGAGCAGTTCTTC.

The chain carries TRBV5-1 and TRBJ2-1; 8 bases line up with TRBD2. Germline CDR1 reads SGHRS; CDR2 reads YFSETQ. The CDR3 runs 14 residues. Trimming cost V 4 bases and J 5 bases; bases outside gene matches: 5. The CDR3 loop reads CASSPGLGHNEQFF. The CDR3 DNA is TGCGCCAGCAGCCCGGGACTAGGGCACAATGAGCAGTTCTTC.

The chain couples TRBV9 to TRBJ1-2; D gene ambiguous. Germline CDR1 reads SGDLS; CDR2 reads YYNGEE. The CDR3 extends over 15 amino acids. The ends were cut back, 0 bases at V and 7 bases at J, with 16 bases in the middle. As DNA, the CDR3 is TGTGCCAGCAGCGTAGTTTGTTGGCGGCCGTTTGGCTACACCTTC. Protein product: CASSVVCWRPFGYTF.

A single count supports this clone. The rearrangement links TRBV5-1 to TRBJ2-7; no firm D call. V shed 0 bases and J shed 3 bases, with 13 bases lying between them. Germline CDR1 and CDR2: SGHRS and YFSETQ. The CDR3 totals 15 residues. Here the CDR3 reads CASSLAMQASYEQYF. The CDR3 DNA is TGCGCCAGCAGCTTGGCCATGCAGGCGAGCTACGAGCAGTACTTC.

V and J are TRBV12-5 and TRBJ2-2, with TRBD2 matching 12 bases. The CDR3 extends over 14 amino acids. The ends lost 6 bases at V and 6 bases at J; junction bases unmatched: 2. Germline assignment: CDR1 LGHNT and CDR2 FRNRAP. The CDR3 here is CASGSSGGAGELFF. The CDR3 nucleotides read TGTGCTAGTGGCTCTAGCGGGGGGGCCGGGGAGCTGTTTTTT.

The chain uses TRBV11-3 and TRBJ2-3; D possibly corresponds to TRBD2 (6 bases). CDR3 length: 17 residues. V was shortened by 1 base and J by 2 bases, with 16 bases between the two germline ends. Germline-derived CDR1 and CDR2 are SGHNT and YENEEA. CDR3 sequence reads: CASSLGGGMLDTDTQYF. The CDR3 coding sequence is TGTGCCAGCAGCTTAGGTGGGGGGATGTTGGACACAGATACGCAGTATTTT.

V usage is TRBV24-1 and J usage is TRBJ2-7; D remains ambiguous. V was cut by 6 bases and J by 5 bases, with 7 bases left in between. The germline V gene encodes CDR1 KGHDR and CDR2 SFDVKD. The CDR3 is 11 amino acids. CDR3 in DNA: TGTGCCACCAGTAACAGAGACGAGCAGTACTTC. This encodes CATSNRDEQYF.

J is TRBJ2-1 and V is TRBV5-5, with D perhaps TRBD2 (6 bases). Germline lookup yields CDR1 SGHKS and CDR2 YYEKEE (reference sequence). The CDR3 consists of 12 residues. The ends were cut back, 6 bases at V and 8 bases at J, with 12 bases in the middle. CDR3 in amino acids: CASTRLVYEQFF. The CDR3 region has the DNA TGTGCCAGCACCAGACTAGTTTATGAGCAGTTCTTC.

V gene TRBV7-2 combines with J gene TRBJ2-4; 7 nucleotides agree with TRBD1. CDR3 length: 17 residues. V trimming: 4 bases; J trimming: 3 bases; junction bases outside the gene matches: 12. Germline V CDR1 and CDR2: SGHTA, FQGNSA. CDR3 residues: CASSSLGSGTDKNIQYF. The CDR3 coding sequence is TGTGCCAGCAGCTCGCTCGGGTCGGGGACAGACAAAAACATTCAGTACTTC. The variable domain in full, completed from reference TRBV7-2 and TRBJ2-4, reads GAGVSQSPSNKVTEKGKDVELRCDPISGHTALYWYRQSLGQGLEFLIYFQGNSAPDKSGLPSDRFSAERTGGSVSTLTIQRTQQEDSAVYLCASSSLGSGTDKNIQYFGAGTRLSVL.

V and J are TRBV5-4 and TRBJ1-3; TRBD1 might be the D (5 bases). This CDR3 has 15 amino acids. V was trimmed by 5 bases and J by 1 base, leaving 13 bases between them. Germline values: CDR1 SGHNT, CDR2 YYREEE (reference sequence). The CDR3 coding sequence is TGTGCCAGCAGTCTCACCGGGACTTCTGGAAACACCATATATTTT. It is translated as CASSLTGTSGNTIYF.

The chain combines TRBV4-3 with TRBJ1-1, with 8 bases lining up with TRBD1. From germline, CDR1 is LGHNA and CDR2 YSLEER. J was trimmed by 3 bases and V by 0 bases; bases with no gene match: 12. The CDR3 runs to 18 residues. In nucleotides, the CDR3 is TGCGCCAGCAGCCAAGATTCTCTGGCAGGGGGCGGAGACACTGAAGCTTTCTTT. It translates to CASSQDSLAGGGDTEAFF.

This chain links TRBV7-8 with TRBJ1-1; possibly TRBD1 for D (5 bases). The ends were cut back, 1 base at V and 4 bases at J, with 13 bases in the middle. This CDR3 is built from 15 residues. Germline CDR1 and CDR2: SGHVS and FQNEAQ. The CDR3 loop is CASSLDEHQGTEAFF. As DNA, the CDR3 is TGTGCCAGCAGCTTAGATGAACATCAGGGCACTGAAGCTTTCTTT. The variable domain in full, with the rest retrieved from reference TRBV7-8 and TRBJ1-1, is GAGVSQSPRYKVAKRGQDVALRCDPISGHVSLFWYQQALGQGPEFLTYFQNEAQLDKSGLPSDRFFAERPEGSVSTLKIQRTQQEDSAVYLCASSLDEHQGTEAFFGQGTRLTVV.

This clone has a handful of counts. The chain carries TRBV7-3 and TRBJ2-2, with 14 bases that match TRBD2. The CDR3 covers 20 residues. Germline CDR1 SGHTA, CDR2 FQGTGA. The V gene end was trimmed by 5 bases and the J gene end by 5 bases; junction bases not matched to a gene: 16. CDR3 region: CASSVRGTSGRRVQTGELFF. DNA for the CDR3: TGTGCCAGCAGCGTAAGGGGGACTAGCGGGAGACGAGTACAGACCGGGGAGCTGTTTTTT. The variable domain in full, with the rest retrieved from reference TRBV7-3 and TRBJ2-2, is GAGVSQTPSNKVTEKGKYVELRCDPISGHTALYWYRQSLGQGPEFLIYFQGTGAADDSGLPNDRFFAVRPEGSVSTLKIQRTERGDSAVYLCASSVRGTSGRRVQTGELFFGEGSRLTVL.

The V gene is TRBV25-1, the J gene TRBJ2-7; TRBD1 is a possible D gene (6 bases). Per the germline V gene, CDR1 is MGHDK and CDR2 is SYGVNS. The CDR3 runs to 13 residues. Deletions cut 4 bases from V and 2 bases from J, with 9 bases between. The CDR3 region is CASSVTGTYEQYF. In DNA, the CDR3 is TGTGCCAGCAGTGTCACAGGGACCTACGAGCAGTACTTC.

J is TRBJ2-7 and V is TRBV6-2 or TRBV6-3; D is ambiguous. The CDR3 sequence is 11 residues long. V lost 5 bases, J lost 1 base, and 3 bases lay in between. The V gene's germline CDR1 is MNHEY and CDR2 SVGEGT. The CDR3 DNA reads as TGTGCCAGCAGTCCGTCCTACGAGCAGTACTTC. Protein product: CASSPSYEQYF.

The CDR3 spells CSVVPLSGNTIYF. In DNA, the CDR3 is TGCAGCGTTGTCCCTCTCTCTGGAAACACCATATATTTT. The chain has TRBV29-1 and TRBJ1-3, with unresolved D. The CDR3 is made up of 13 amino acids. V was cut by 4 bases and J by 0 bases, with 7 bases left in between. Germline loops: CDR1 SQVTM, CDR2 ANQGSEA.

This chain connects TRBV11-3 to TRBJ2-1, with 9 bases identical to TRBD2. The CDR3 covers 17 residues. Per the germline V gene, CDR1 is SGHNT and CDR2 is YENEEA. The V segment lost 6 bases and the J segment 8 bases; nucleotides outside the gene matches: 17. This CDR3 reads CASRWHPSSRGGHEQFF. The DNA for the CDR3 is TGTGCCAGCAGATGGCACCCTTCCTCGCGGGGGGGCCATGAGCAGTTCTTC.

The CDR3 loop reads CASIQSITQEQFF. CDR3 coding DNA: TGTGCCAGCATCCAGTCGATAACCCAGGAGCAGTTCTTC. The chain combines TRBV2 with TRBJ2-1; D uncertain. Trimming pared 7 bases from V and 10 bases from J, leaving 17 bases between. CDR3 length equals 13 residues. The germline V gene has CDR1 SNHLY and CDR2 FYNNEI. The full variable domain, in which reference TRBV2 and TRBJ2-1 provide the parts outside the CDR3, is EPEVTQTPSHQVTQMGQEVILRCVPISNHLYFYWYRQILGQKVEFLVSFYNNEISEKSEIFDDQFSVERPDGSNFTLKIRSTKLEDSAMYFCASIQSITQEQFFGPGTRLTVL.

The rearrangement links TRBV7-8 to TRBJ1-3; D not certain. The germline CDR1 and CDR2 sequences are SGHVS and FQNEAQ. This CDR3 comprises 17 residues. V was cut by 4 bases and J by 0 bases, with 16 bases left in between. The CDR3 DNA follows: TGTGCCAGCAGCTACTTTGTGACTGCTAGCTCTGGAAACACCATATATTTT. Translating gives CASSYFVTASSGNTIYF.

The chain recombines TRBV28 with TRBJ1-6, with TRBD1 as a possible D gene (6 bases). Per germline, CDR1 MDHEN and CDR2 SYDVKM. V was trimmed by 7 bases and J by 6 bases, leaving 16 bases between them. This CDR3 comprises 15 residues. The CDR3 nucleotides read TGTGCCAGCAAACTGGGGGGGGCGCGTAATTCACCCCTCCACTTT. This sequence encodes CASKLGGARNSPLHF.

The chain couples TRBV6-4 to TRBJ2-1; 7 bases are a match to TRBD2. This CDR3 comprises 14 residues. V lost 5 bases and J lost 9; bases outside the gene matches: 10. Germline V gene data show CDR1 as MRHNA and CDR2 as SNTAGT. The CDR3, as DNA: TGTGCCAGCAGTAGGCGGGAGATTGACGGTGAGCAGTTCTTC. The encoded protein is CASSRREIDGEQFF.

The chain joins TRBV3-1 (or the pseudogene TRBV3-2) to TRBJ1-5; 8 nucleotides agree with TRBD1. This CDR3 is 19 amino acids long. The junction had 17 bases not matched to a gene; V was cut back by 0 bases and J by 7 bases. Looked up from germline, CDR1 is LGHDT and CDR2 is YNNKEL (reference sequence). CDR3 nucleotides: TGTGCCAGCAGCCAAGATTGGGCAGGGGGCGTAAGTTTGTACCAGCCCCAGCATTTT. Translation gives CASSQDWAGGVSLYQPQHF.

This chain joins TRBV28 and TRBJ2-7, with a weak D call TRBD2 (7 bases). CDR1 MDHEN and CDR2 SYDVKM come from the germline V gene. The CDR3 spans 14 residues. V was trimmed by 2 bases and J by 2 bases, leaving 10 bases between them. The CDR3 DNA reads TGTGCCAGCAGTTTACCGGGGGGCCCCTACGAGCAGTACTTC. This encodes CASSLPGGPYEQYF.

The CDR3 is CASITGTGVRGQPQHF. The DNA of the CDR3 is TGCGCCAGCATCACCGGGACAGGGGTACGAGGACAGCCCCAGCATTTT. V usage is TRBV10-1 and J usage is TRBJ1-5; 10 bases line up with TRBD1. Trimming took 7 bases from V and 7 from J; bases not matched to a gene: 13. CDR3 length equals 16 residues. Germline V gene sequence: CDR1 WNHNN, CDR2 SYGVQD (reference sequence).

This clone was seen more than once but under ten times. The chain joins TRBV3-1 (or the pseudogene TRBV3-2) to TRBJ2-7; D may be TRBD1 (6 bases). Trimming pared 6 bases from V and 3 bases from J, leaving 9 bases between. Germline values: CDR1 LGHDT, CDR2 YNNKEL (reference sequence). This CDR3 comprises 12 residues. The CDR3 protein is CASSTGIYEQYF. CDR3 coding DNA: TGTGCCAGCAGTACAGGGATCTACGAGCAGTACTTC.